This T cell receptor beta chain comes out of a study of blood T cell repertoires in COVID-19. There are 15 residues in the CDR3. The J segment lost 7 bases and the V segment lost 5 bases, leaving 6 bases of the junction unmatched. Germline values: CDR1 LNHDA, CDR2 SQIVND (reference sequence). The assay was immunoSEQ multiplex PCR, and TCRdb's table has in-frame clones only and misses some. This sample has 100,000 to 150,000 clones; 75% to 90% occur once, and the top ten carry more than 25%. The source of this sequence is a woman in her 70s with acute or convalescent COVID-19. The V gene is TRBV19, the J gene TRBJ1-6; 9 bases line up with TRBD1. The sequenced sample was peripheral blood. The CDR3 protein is CASSLQTGGNSPLHF. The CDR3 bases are TGTGCCAGTAGTTTACAGACAGGGGGGAATTCACCCCTCCACTTT. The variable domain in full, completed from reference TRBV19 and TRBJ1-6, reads DGGITQSPKYLFRKEGQNVTLSCEQNLNHDAMYWYRQDPGQGLRLIYYSQIVNDFQKGDIAEGYSVSREKKESFPLTVTSAQKNPTAFYLCASSLQTGGNSPLHFGNGTRLTVT.